The rows below give T cell receptor beta chains drawn from one sample of a study of cytomegalovirus exposure and HLA in healthy donors. Generated by immunoSEQ multiplex PCR, the TCRdb table keeps only in-frame clones and is missing some. In the table there are approximately 170,000 clones, around 86% of which are singletons. The specimen sequenced was PBMCs. The receptors originated from a male donor in good health and CMV-seronegative. Each CDR3 is given with its conserved first and last residue. Each record gives: CDR3 DNA, CDR3 protein, clone size, V gene, D gene, J gene. A D gene is named only where the DNA matches it firmly. Some rows mark clone size as missing; the rest say once, few, many or name a class of expanded clone.

DNA: TGTGCCAGCAGCCCGGGGGGGGCGGGCCGCCGAGAGACCCAGTACTTC; CDR3: CASSPGGAGRRETQYF; size: -; V: TRBV11-2; D: TRBD2; J: TRBJ2-5
DNA: TGCGCCAGCAGCCGAGGCAGGGATCTGAACTACGAGCAGTACTTC; CDR3: CASSRGRDLNYEQYF; size: -; V: TRBV4-3; D: -; J: TRBJ2-7
DNA: TGTGCCAGCAGCTCCTCCGGGGGGGCCGTAGAGACCCAGTACTTC; CDR3: CASSSSGGAVETQYF; size: -; V: TRBV5-8; D: TRBD2; J: TRBJ2-5
DNA: TGTGCCATCAGTTCTAGCGGGGGCCACAATGAGCAGTTCTTC; CDR3: CAISSSGGHNEQFF; size: -; V: TRBV10-3; D: TRBD2; J: TRBJ2-1
DNA: TGTGCCAGCAGCTCCGGGACTAGAGCCGGGGAGCTGTTTTTT; CDR3: CASSSGTRAGELFF; size: -; V: TRBV2; D: TRBD2; J: TRBJ2-2
DNA: TGTGCCAGCCGAAGAGCCGGACAGGGTTCCTACGAGCAGTACTTC; CDR3: CASRRAGQGSYEQYF; size: -; V: TRBV6-5; D: TRBD1; J: TRBJ2-7
DNA: TGTGCCAGCAGTTACGGCAGGGCGGCCACTGAAGCTTTCTTT; CDR3: CASSYGRAATEAFF; size: -; V: TRBV6-5; D: -; J: TRBJ1-1
DNA: TGTGCCAGCAGCCCCCGGACAGGGGGTTTTGCAGATACGCAGTATTTT; CDR3: CASSPRTGGFADTQYF; size: -; V: TRBV9; D: TRBD1; J: TRBJ2-3
DNA: TGTGCCAGCAGCCTACGACAGGGGACCTATGGCTACACCTTC; CDR3: CASSLRQGTYGYTF; size: once; V: TRBV6-5; D: TRBD1; J: TRBJ1-2
DNA: TGTGCCAGTACTCTGCGGTTGAACACTGAAGCTTTCTTT; CDR3: CASTLRLNTEAFF; size: -; V: TRBV19; D: -; J: TRBJ1-1
DNA: TGTGCCAGCAGAGGGACAGGGGCTCAGCCCCAGCATTTT; CDR3: CASRGTGAQPQHF; size: -; V: TRBV6-5; D: TRBD1; J: TRBJ1-5
DNA: TGTGCCAGCAGCTTAGTCAGGCAGGGGGTTGACCCGGGTGAAAAACTGTTTTTT; CDR3: CASSLVRQGVDPGEKLFF; size: -; V: TRBV7-2; D: TRBD1; J: TRBJ1-4
DNA: TGTGCTAGTGGGGGGGACAGGCCGGGCTACACCTTC; CDR3: CASGGDRPGYTF; size: -; V: TRBV12-5; D: TRBD1; J: TRBJ1-2
DNA: TGTGCCAGCAGCGGACAGGGGGCATCTGGGGAGCTGTTTTTT; CDR3: CASSGQGASGELFF; size: -; V: TRBV6-5; D: TRBD1; J: TRBJ2-2
DNA: TGTGCCAGCAGCGCTTGGACAGGGGTACAAGAGACCCAGTACTTC; CDR3: CASSAWTGVQETQYF; size: -; V: TRBV9; D: TRBD1; J: TRBJ2-5
DNA: TGTGCCAGCAGCCCCTGGACAGCGGAAGAGACCCAGTACTTC; CDR3: CASSPWTAEETQYF; size: -; V: TRBV7-9; D: -; J: TRBJ2-5